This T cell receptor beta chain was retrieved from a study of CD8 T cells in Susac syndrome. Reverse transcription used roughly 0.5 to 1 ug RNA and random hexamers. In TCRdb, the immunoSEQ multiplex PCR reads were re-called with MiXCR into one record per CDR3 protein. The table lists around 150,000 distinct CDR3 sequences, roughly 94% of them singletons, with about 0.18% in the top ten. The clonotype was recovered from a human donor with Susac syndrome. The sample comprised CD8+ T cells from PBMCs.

CDR3 coding DNA: TGTGCCAGCAGCTTTCGAGGACAGGGAGTCGACGAGCAGTACTTC. This translates into CASSFRGQGVDEQYF. The chain carries TRBV11-2 and TRBJ2-7, with 8 bases that match TRBD1. CDR1 SGHAT and CDR2 FQNNGV come from the germline V gene. This CDR3 comprises 15 residues. V dropped 3 bases and J dropped 5; count of bases not matched to a gene: 9. Full variable domain (rest looked up from reference TRBV11-2 and TRBJ2-7): EAGVAQSPRYKIIEKRQSVAFWCNPISGHATLYWYQQILGQGPKLLIQFQNNGVVDDSQLPKDRFSAERLKGVDSTLKIQPAKLEDSAVYLCASSFRGQGVDEQYFGPGTRLTVT.